The 22 T cell receptor beta chains in this list originate from one sample, sequenced in a study of cytomegalovirus exposure and HLA in healthy donors. 13 Jbeta primers and 60 Vbeta primers were used for the PCR. Assay used: immunoSEQ multiplex PCR; TCRdb lists only in-frame clones, some missing. Of over 150,000 clones listed, approximately 82% are singletons. Sequencing was carried out using PBMCs. These receptors were taken from a male donor in good health and CMV-seropositive.

V is TRBV25-1 and J is TRBJ2-2; the D is unclear. CDR3 length equals 12 residues. In germline, CDR1 is MGHDK, CDR2 SYGVNS. The germline V and J ends were trimmed by 4 bases and 8 bases, with 8 bases remaining between them. This CDR3 reads CASSATRGELFF. The CDR3 bases are TGTGCCAGCAGTGCGACGCGGGGGGAGCTGTTTTTT.

The genes are TRBV5-1 and TRBJ1-1; 7 positions match TRBD1. Germline V gene data show CDR1 as SGHRS and CDR2 as YFSETQ. The trim removed 4 bases at V and 5 bases at J, leaving 8 bases unmatched. The CDR3 is 14 amino acids. CDR3 protein: CASSTDRPGTEAFF. Here the CDR3 DNA reads TGCGCCAGCAGCACGGACAGGCCGGGGACTGAAGCTTTCTTT.

The V call is TRBV25-1, the J call TRBJ2-5; weak D call: TRBD1 (5 bases). Trimming removed 3 bases at V and 4 bases at J, with 12 bases between. This CDR3 is 14 amino acids long. Germline-derived CDR1 and CDR2 are MGHDK and SYGVNS. CDR3 nucleotide sequence: TGTGCCAGCAGTGATACGGGCAGGGTAGAGACCCAGTACTTC. Protein sequence: CASSDTGRVETQYF.

J is TRBJ1-2 and V is TRBV19; D remains unclear. Trimming pared 4 bases from V and 4 bases from J, leaving 7 bases between. This CDR3 spans 12 amino acids. The germline V gene encodes CDR1 LNHDA and CDR2 SQIVND (reference sequence). CDR3 in DNA: TGTGCCAGTAGTAACAACCTCTATGGCTACACCTTC. Encoded protein: CASSNNLYGYTF.

The rearrangement uses TRBV28 and TRBJ2-1; 9 bases fit TRBD2. CDR3 length: 16 amino acids. Germline CDR1 reads MDHEN; CDR2 reads SYDVKM. The ends lost 4 bases at V and 7 bases at J; junction bases unmatched: 11. The CDR3 nucleotides are TGTGCCAGCAGTTCCGCGGAGCGGGAGGTAAGAAATGAGCAGTTCTTC. Translating gives CASSSAEREVRNEQFF.

This clone showed up just once. The chain joins TRBV5-4 to TRBJ2-7; D is ambiguous. The CDR3 sequence is 14 residues long. Trimming removed 4 bases at V and 1 base at J, with 12 bases between. Germline V gives CDR1 SGHNT, CDR2 YYREEE (reference sequence). CDR3 amino acids: CASSPASGSYEQYF. CDR3 in DNA: TGTGCCAGCAGCCCGGCCTCAGGATCCTACGAGCAGTACTTC.

This chain links TRBV4-3 with TRBJ2-5, with 9 bases identical to TRBD2. TRBJ2-7 matches the DNA end more closely, so the J call is doubtful. Germline V lookup: CDR1 LGHNA, CDR2 YSLEER. This CDR3 is built from 16 residues. CDR3 nucleotide sequence: TGCGCCAGCAGCCACACACCACTAGCGGGCCCCTACGAGCAGTACTTC. Amino acids: CASSHTPLAGPYEQYF.

The chain employs TRBV5-1 and TRBJ2-1; 9 bases line up with TRBD2. Germline V gene sequence: CDR1 SGHRS, CDR2 YFSETQ. This CDR3 has 15 amino acids. Losses at the gene ends were 0 bases for V and 4 bases for J; bases not matched to a gene: 2. The CDR3 coding sequence is TGCGCCAGCAGCTTGGAAGCGGGGGGTTACAATGAGCAGTTCTTC. It is translated as CASSLEAGGYNEQFF.

The chain is built from TRBV18 and TRBJ1-2; a weak D match, TRBD1 (6 bases). V was trimmed by 3 bases and J by 6 bases, leaving 23 bases between them. CDR1 is KGHSH and CDR2 is LQKENI in the germline V gene. The CDR3 is made up of 17 amino acids. DNA for the CDR3: TGTGCCAGCTCACCCACGAGGATATCTGGGGGGGCGGATGGCTACACCTTC. Amino acids: CASSPTRISGGADGYTF.

The chain has TRBV30 and TRBJ2-3; D may be TRBD2 (5 bases). Germline V gene data show CDR1 as GTSNPN and CDR2 as SVGIG (reference sequence). The CDR3 runs to 14 residues. Trimming took off 2 bases at V and 1 base at J, with 10 bases between the two ends. CDR3 sequence reads: CAWSRSSRTDTQYF. CDR3 sequence (DNA): TGTGCCTGGAGTAGGTCTAGCCGCACAGATACGCAGTATTTT. Using reference TRBV30 and TRBJ2-3 for the parts outside the CDR3, the full variable domain is SQTIHQWPATLVQPVGSPLSLECTVEGTSNPNLYWYRQAAGRGLQLLFYSVGIGQISSEVPQNLSASRPQDRQFILSSKKLLLSDSGFYLCAWSRSSRTDTQYFGPGTRLTVL.

This clone was seen more than once but under ten times. J is TRBJ2-7 and V is TRBV28; possible D gene TRBD2, 6 bases. Trimming took 3 bases from V and 4 from J, leaving 22 bases between them. There are 17 residues in the CDR3. Germline V CDR1 and CDR2: MDHEN, SYDVKM. The CDR3 region is CASSLEFLRDRAYEQYF. The CDR3 nucleotides read TGTGCCAGCAGTTTGGAGTTTTTGCGGGACCGTGCATACGAGCAGTACTTC.

This clone was observed a single time. V and J are TRBV27 and TRBJ1-2, with 8 bases lining up with TRBD1. Germline-derived CDR1 and CDR2 are MNHEY and SMNVEV (reference sequence). This CDR3 contains 15 residues. Unmatched junction bases numbered 5, after V lost 5 bases and J lost 0 bases. The CDR3 DNA follows: TGTGCCAGCAGTCCCGACAGGGGCGCTAACTATGGCTACACCTTC. Encoded protein: CASSPDRGANYGYTF.

The chain uses TRBV19 and TRBJ2-5, with 9 bases that match TRBD2. V shed 0 bases and J 7 bases; nucleotides not matched to a gene: 3. In germline, CDR1 is LNHDA, CDR2 SQIVND (reference sequence). The CDR3 has 14 amino acids. This chain's CDR3 is CASSIESGGTTQYF. DNA for the CDR3: TGTGCCAGTAGTATAGAAAGCGGGGGGACGACCCAGTACTTC.

The V call is TRBV28, the J call TRBJ2-7, with D possibly matching TRBD2 (6 bases). This CDR3 is 16 amino acids long. Trimming removed 6 bases at V and 0 bases at J, with 18 bases between. Germline V gives CDR1 MDHEN, CDR2 SYDVKM. The CDR3 DNA sequence: TGTGCCAGCAGGCTCGGTGGAGGGACCTTCTCCTACGAGCAGTACTTC. This codes for CASRLGGGTFSYEQYF.

CDR3 loop: CASRSSGGNTEAFF. The DNA of the CDR3 is TGTGCCAGTAGATCCTCGGGGGGGAACACTGAAGCTTTCTTT. The chain combines TRBV19 with TRBJ1-1; D perhaps matches TRBD1 (5 bases). Germline CDR1 and CDR2: LNHDA and SQIVND (reference sequence). The CDR3 extends over 14 amino acids. Deletions cut 6 bases from V and 1 base from J, with 12 bases between. The full variable domain, rest sourced from reference TRBV19 and TRBJ1-1, is DGGITQSPKYLFRKEGQNVTLSCEQNLNHDAMYWYRQDPGQGLRLIYYSQIVNDFQKGDIAEGYSVSREKKESFPLTVTSAQKNPTAFYLCASRSSGGNTEAFFGQGTRLTVV.

There are a few counts of this clone. The chain couples TRBV15 to TRBJ2-1, with D possibly matching TRBD1 (6 bases). V gave up 7 bases and J gave up 4 bases, with 20 bases separating them. Germline V gene lookup returns CDR1 LNHNV and CDR2 YYDKDF (reference sequence). The CDR3 contains 16 residues. The CDR3 bases are TGTGCCACCAATGGGGCGGTCGTGGGGACATACAATGAGCAGTTCTTC. It is translated as CATNGAVVGTYNEQFF. Supplemented by reference TRBV15 and TRBJ2-1, the full variable domain reads DAMVIQNPRYQVTQFGKPVTLSCSQTLNHNVMYWYQQKSSQAPKLLFHYYDKDFNNEADTPDNFQSRRPNTSFCFLDIRSPGLGDTAMYLCATNGAVVGTYNEQFFGPGTRLTVL.

The CDR3 DNA reads as TGTGCCAGCAGTCGTATTGATAGCGGGAGGGTCAATGAGCAGTTCTTC. The encoded protein is CASSRIDSGRVNEQFF. The chain has TRBV14 and TRBJ2-1, with 11 bases aligning to TRBD2. Germline CDR1 and CDR2: SGHDN and FVKESK. V shed 6 bases and J 6 bases; nucleotides not matched to a gene: 10. CDR3 length: 16 amino acids.

The J gene is TRBJ1-5, the V gene TRBV30, with a weak D call TRBD1 (6 bases). Germline CDR1 GTSNPN, CDR2 SVGIG (reference sequence). Trimming shortened V by 1 base and J by 6 bases, and 16 bases separated the two germline ends. The CDR3 loop spans 15 amino acids. The CDR3 sequence is CAWSGGPLRGQPQHF. Written as DNA, the CDR3 is TGTGCCTGGAGTGGAGGACCCCTCAGGGGTCAGCCCCAGCATTTT.

This sequence joins TRBV6-1 and TRBJ1-1, with D possibly matching TRBD1 (6 bases). The CDR3 consists of 13 residues. V lost 7 bases to trimming and J lost 3 bases, with 12 bases between them. Germline V gives CDR1 MNHNS, CDR2 SASEGT. CDR3 nucleotide sequence: TGTGCCAGCAACCAGGACAGACACACTGAAGCTTTCTTT. Protein sequence: CASNQDRHTEAFF.

The rearrangement links TRBV5-4 to TRBJ1-4; unclear D gene. This CDR3 is 16 amino acids long. V lost 7 bases and J 0 bases, leaving 16 bases between the germline ends. Germline V lookup: CDR1 SGHNT, CDR2 YYREEE (reference sequence). The CDR3 spells CASARGADATNEKLFF. The DNA for the CDR3 is TGTGCCAGCGCAAGAGGCGCGGATGCAACTAATGAAAAACTGTTTTTT.

The V gene is TRBV4-1, the J gene TRBJ2-7, with 11 bases matching TRBD2. Germline V gene data show CDR1 as MGHRA and CDR2 as YSYEKL. V was pared by 5 bases and J by 0 bases, with 6 bases of the junction left unmatched. The CDR3 has 16 amino acids. The CDR3: CASSERLAGSSYEQYF. Here the CDR3 DNA reads TGCGCCAGCAGCGAAAGACTAGCGGGAAGCTCCTACGAGCAGTACTTC.

The chain has TRBV5-6 and TRBJ2-3, with D possibly TRBD2 on 6 matching bases. Germline V lookup: CDR1 SGHDT, CDR2 YYEEEE. The germline V and J ends were trimmed by 4 bases and 0 bases, with 12 bases remaining between them. CDR3 length: 15 residues. CDR3 DNA sequence: TGTGCCAGCAGCCCTGAGCGGGTGAGCACAGATACGCAGTATTTT. Its translation is CASSPERVSTDTQYF.